This T cell receptor (beta chain) was captured in a study of early T cells in non-severe SARS-CoV-2 infection. Study-level information: Sequencing of unsorted whole blood was done on bulk RNA, leaving chains unpaired.

Study outcomes and limitations: Reliance on VDJdb matching favored anti-spike CD8 responses; private and CD4 specificities were missed.

V was trimmed by 1 base and J by 5 bases, leaving 16 bases between them. This CDR3 is 15 amino acids long. From germline, CDR1 is SGHRS and CDR2 YFSETQ. cDNA molecules, individually, were tagged with unique molecular identifiers. TCRdb reanalysed the 5' RACE reads using MiXCR and keeps one entry per CDR3 protein. Of about 33,000 distinct CDR3 sequences in the sample, about 5% were seen once. As for this clonotype: Antigen unknown.

Sequencing input: whole blood. The sequence was collected from an adult who was a healthcare worker with PCR-confirmed SARS-CoV-2 infection or an uninfected control (not recorded which). The gene calls are TRBV5-1 and TRBJ2-7; D possibly matches TRBD1 or TRBD2 (5 bases each). The CDR3 region is CASSLSRAGSDEQYF. CDR3 nucleotide sequence: TGCGCCAGCAGCTTGTCCAGGGCGGGCAGCGACGAGCAGTACTTC.